This T cell receptor (beta chain) is drawn from a study of blood T cell repertoires in COVID-19. Overall study: The United States, Italy and Spain provided the acute and convalescent COVID-19 samples. Sources were T cells, B-cell-depleted T cells, or PBMCs; the material itself was cDNA or gDNA.

The CDR3 is 16 amino acids. With 1 base removed from V and 1 base from J, the gap between germline ends came to 13 bases. In germline, CDR1 is LNHNV, CDR2 YYDKDF (reference sequence). In the original analysis: Scientists estimated how many nucleated cells there were by amplifying reference gene primers. Only in-frame clones appear in the TCRdb table, and some are missing; sequencing was by immunoSEQ multiplex PCR. V, J and clone size are those of that table, while D and trimming were read from the DNA. The sample holds about 230,000 clones, 75% to 90% seen once. This chain uses TRBV15 with TRBJ1-1, with TRBD1 as a possible D gene (5 bases). The clonotype originates from a woman aged 70-85 years with active or convalescent COVID-19. Sequenced input: peripheral blood. As DNA, the CDR3 is TGTGCCACCAGCAGAGTTCGGGGGGGGTCGAACACTGAAGCTTTCTTT. Its translation: CATSRVRGGSNTEAFF.